One sample yielded the 18 T cell receptor beta chains listed below, sequenced in a study of blood T cell repertoires in COVID-19. Libraries were prepared by immunoSEQ multiplex PCR; TCRdb keeps only in-frame clonotypes and omits some of them. This table holds approximately 130,000 clones, about 77% found once. The sample was peripheral blood. All receptors derive from a human donor in a cohort sampled during active COVID-19.

The rearrangement uses TRBV5-1 and TRBJ2-1; 11 bases are a match to TRBD2. Looked up from germline, CDR1 is SGHRS and CDR2 is YFSETQ. CDR3 length: 14 amino acids. V was clipped by 2 bases and J by 10 bases; unmatched bases: 5. CDR3 residues: CASSFGTSGAEQFF. The DNA of the CDR3 is TGCGCCAGCAGCTTTGGGACTAGCGGCGCCGAGCAGTTCTTC. Drawing the rest from reference TRBV5-1 and TRBJ2-1, the complete variable domain is KAGVTQTPRYLIKTRGQQVTLSCSPISGHRSVSWYQQTPGQGLQFLFEYFSETQRNKGNFPGRFSGRQFSNSRSEMNVSTLELGDSALYLCASSFGTSGAEQFFGPGTRLTVL.

This clone has only a few counts. This chain connects TRBV11-1 to TRBJ2-3; a possible D gene is TRBD1 (6 bases). Germline lookup yields CDR1 SGHAT and CDR2 FQDESV (reference sequence). The CDR3 runs 16 residues. The V end lost 5 bases, the J end lost 4 bases, and 19 bases lay between the germline ends. The CDR3 loop is CASSDAGQTLADTQYF. CDR3 coding DNA: TGTGCCAGCAGCGATGCTGGACAGACCCTTGCAGATACGCAGTATTTT.

This clone appeared a single time. This rearrangement joins TRBV24-1 to TRBJ2-1; 7 bases line up with TRBD1. V was clipped by 2 bases and J by 7 bases; unmatched bases: 7. Germline V gene data show CDR1 as KGHDR and CDR2 as SFDVKD. This CDR3 is built from 15 residues. This CDR3 is CATSDYRGQSNEQFF. The DNA for the CDR3 is TGTGCCACCAGTGATTACAGGGGCCAATCGAATGAGCAGTTCTTC.

This chain connects TRBV11-1 to TRBJ1-1; 7 positions match TRBD1. CDR1 is SGHAT and CDR2 is FQDESV in the germline V gene (reference sequence). V trimming: 4 bases; J trimming: 4 bases; junction bases outside the gene matches: 9. The CDR3 length is 15 residues. The DNA of the CDR3 is TGTGCCAGCAGCTCCCAGAACAGGGGAAGCACTGAAGCTTTCTTT. This codes for CASSSQNRGSTEAFF.

The J gene is TRBJ1-6, the V gene TRBV21-1; the table names TRBD1, a call not compared with the DNA. TRBV21-1 is tagged as a pseudogene. This CDR3 is 22 amino acids long. The chain's CDR3 is CASSPSKGGQDRVNSYNSPLHF. For the CDR3, the DNA is TGTGCCAGCAGCCCAAGCAAAGGTGGACAGGACAGGGTGAACTCCTATAATTCACCCCTCCACTTT.

This chain links TRBV28 with TRBJ2-4; TRBD1 is a possible D gene (6 bases). Germline CDR1 reads MDHEN; CDR2 reads SYDVKM. Trimming removed 5 bases at V and 1 base at J, with 18 bases between. The CDR3 totals 17 residues. CDR3 amino acids: CASSKLTSQGAKNIQYF. The CDR3, as DNA: TGTGCCAGCAGTAAACTGACCAGCCAGGGGGCCAAAAACATTCAGTACTTC.

The chain carries TRBV15 and TRBJ2-5; D remains unclear. Germline V gives CDR1 LNHNV, CDR2 YYDKDF (reference sequence). This CDR3 region has 13 residues. V was trimmed by 0 bases and J by 1 base, leaving 3 bases between them. The CDR3 spells CATSRDRQETQYF. The CDR3 DNA reads as TGTGCCACCAGCAGAGATCGCCAAGAGACCCAGTACTTC.

This clone is a singleton in its sample. The chain employs TRBV14 and TRBJ1-2; D call uncertain. There are 14 residues in the CDR3. CDR1 is SGHDN, CDR2 FVKESK, per germline. V was trimmed by 0 bases and J by 8 bases, leaving 13 bases between them. CDR3 bases: TGTGCCAGCAGCCAAGATCACGCGGGATACGGCTACACCTTC. It is translated as CASSQDHAGYGYTF.

The chain has TRBV7-2 and TRBJ2-1, with 9 nucleotides matching TRBD2. Trimming at V came to 5 bases and at J to 5 bases, leaving 7 bases not matched to a gene. In germline, CDR1 is SGHTA, CDR2 FQGNSA. The CDR3 runs to 15 residues. Written as DNA, the CDR3 is TGTGCCAGCAGCCTCGTAGCGGGGGTAAACAATGAGCAGTTCTTC. Residues: CASSLVAGVNNEQFF. The variable domain in full, with the rest retrieved from reference TRBV7-2 and TRBJ2-1, is GAGVSQSPSNKVTEKGKDVELRCDPISGHTALYWYRQSLGQGLEFLIYFQGNSAPDKSGLPSDRFSAERTGGSVSTLTIQRTQQEDSAVYLCASSLVAGVNNEQFFGPGTRLTVL.

The genes are TRBV9 and TRBJ2-5; tentatively, D is TRBD1 (5 bases). The CDR3 sequence is 15 residues long. Germline CDR1 is SGDLS and CDR2 is YYNGEE. The V end lost 0 bases, the J end lost 5 bases, and 14 bases lay between the germline ends. CDR3 sequence reads: CASSVGAGLRETQYF. The CDR3, as DNA: TGTGCCAGCAGCGTAGGGGCAGGGCTCAGGGAGACCCAGTACTTC.

The rearrangement links TRBV24-1 to TRBJ2-5; 12 nucleotides line up with TRBD1. The CDR3 runs 15 residues. Germline V gene sequence: CDR1 KGHDR, CDR2 SFDVKD. V lost 5 bases and J lost 3; bases outside the gene matches: 3. As DNA, the CDR3 is TGTGCCACCAGTGCCGGGACAGGGGGCGAAGAGACCCAGTACTTC. Translation: CATSAGTGGEETQYF.

J is TRBJ2-1 and V is TRBV19; D may be TRBD2 (6 bases). In germline, CDR1 is LNHDA, CDR2 SQIVND (reference sequence). This CDR3 comprises 15 residues. The ends were cut back, 6 bases at V and 0 bases at J, with 12 bases in the middle. The CDR3 loop is CASSRVAVSYNEQFF. CDR3 DNA: TGTGCCAGTAGCCGGGTAGCGGTCTCCTACAATGAGCAGTTCTTC.

The rearrangement uses TRBV10-3 and TRBJ2-7; D is perhaps TRBD2 (5 bases). Germline V CDR1 and CDR2: ENHRY, SYGVKD. V was pared by 0 bases and J by 8 bases, with 8 bases between. CDR3 length: 12 amino acids. The CDR3 DNA follows: TGTGCCATCAGTGAGTCCGAGGGAAAGCAGTACTTC. It codes for CAISESEGKQYF.

This chain uses TRBV3-1 (or the pseudogene TRBV3-2) with TRBJ2-5; 12 nucleotides agree with TRBD2. The CDR3 length is 19 residues. CDR1 LGHDT and CDR2 YNNKEL come from the germline V gene (reference sequence). J gave up 5 bases and V 2 bases, and 15 bases lay outside the gene matches. The CDR3 DNA reads as TGTGCCAGCAGCCAACCGGCCCAAGCTAGCGGGGGGGCCATGGAGACCCAGTACTTC. Its translation: CASSQPAQASGGAMETQYF.

The V and J genes are TRBV5-1 and TRBJ2-3; no clear D gene. Germline values: CDR1 SGHRS, CDR2 YFSETQ. This CDR3 has 15 amino acids. V was pared by 0 bases and J by 2 bases, with 10 bases between. DNA for the CDR3: TGCGCCAGCAGCTTGGACGGGTCCTCCACAGATACGCAGTATTTT. Protein: CASSLDGSSTDTQYF.

The chain employs TRBV5-4 and TRBJ2-2, with D possibly being TRBD1 (5 bases). CDR3 size: 16 residues. V lost 3 bases to trimming and J lost 1 base, with 13 bases between them. Germline V CDR1 and CDR2: SGHNT, YYREEE (reference sequence). CDR3 loop: CASSSGGQLNTGELFF. The CDR3 nucleotides are TGTGCCAGCAGCTCCGGTGGACAACTGAACACCGGGGAGCTGTTTTTT.

The CDR3 nucleotides read TGCAGCGCCCGGGGGTCTAGCACAGATACGCAGTATTTT. Its translation is CSARGSSTDTQYF. V and J are TRBV29-1 and TRBJ2-3; weak D call: TRBD2 (6 bases). The CDR3 is made up of 13 amino acids. Trimming took off 7 bases at V and 0 bases at J, with 11 bases between the two ends. Germline V gene lookup returns CDR1 SQVTM and CDR2 ANQGSEA.

The genes are TRBV7-2 and TRBJ2-7, with D unresolved. This CDR3 contains 14 residues. The germline V and J ends were trimmed by 0 bases and 5 bases, with 11 bases remaining between them. CDR1 is SGHTA and CDR2 is FQGNSA in the germline V gene. For the CDR3, the DNA is TGTGCCAGCAGCTTAGCGGCAGTTACACACGAGCAGTACTTC. Protein: CASSLAAVTHEQYF.